The 21 T cell receptor beta chains reported below all come from one sample, sequenced in a study of T cell responses to AZD1222 COVID-19 vaccine. Sequenced by immunoSEQ multiplex PCR; TCRdb stores in-frame clones only, minus some. The sample has under 200,000 clones; around nine tenths are singletons. The sample was peripheral blood, taken 28 days after the second dose of the MenACWY control vaccine. These receptors originate from an adult who received the MenACWY meningococcal vaccine as a control.

This sequence joins TRBV7-2 and TRBJ1-5, with 7 bases matching TRBD1. After removal of 5 bases from V and 6 bases from J, the junction contained 7 bases not matched to a gene. CDR3 length equals 14 residues. From germline, CDR1 is SGHTA and CDR2 FQGNSA. The CDR3 loop reads CASSPNRGSQPQHF. In nucleotides, the CDR3 is TGTGCCAGCAGCCCCAACAGGGGTTCTCAGCCCCAGCATTTT.

The rearrangement joins TRBV14 to TRBJ1-1; D gene unclear. The germline V gene encodes CDR1 SGHDN and CDR2 FVKESK. The CDR3 length is 15 residues. Deletions cut 3 bases from V and 3 bases from J, with 14 bases between. This CDR3 is CASSQEWFLDTEAFF. The DNA of the CDR3 is TGTGCCAGCAGCCAGGAGTGGTTCCTGGACACTGAAGCTTTCTTT. The full variable domain, in which reference TRBV14 and TRBJ1-1 provide the parts outside the CDR3, is EAGVTQFPSHSVIEKGQTVTLRCDPISGHDNLYWYRRVMGKEIKFLLHFVKESKQDESGMPNNRFLAERTGGTYSTLKVQPAELEDSGVYFCASSQEWFLDTEAFFGQGTRLTVV.

The chain couples TRBV5-5 to TRBJ2-2; D not resolved. Germline values: CDR1 SGHKS, CDR2 YYEKEE (reference sequence). With 2 bases removed from V and 4 bases from J, the gap between germline ends came to 15 bases. There are 16 residues in the CDR3. Written as DNA, the CDR3 is TGTGCCAGCAGCTTAAGAGCGCCCGATGGCACCGGGGAGCTGTTTTTT. This codes for CASSLRAPDGTGELFF.

The V and J genes are TRBV30 and TRBJ2-7; D is uncertain. The V end was cut by 4 bases, the J end by 0 bases, with 10 bases between. Germline CDR1 reads GTSNPN; CDR2 reads SVGIG (reference sequence). The CDR3 has 13 amino acids. CDR3 nucleotides: TGTGCCTGGACCCGATCGGTCTCCTACGAGCAGTACTTC. This codes for CAWTRSVSYEQYF.

The genes are TRBV7-3 and TRBJ2-5; D is possibly TRBD1 or TRBD2 (5 bases each). Per the germline V gene, CDR1 is SGHTA and CDR2 is FQGTGA. The V end lost 2 bases, the J end lost 5 bases, and 15 bases lay between the germline ends. CDR3 length equals 15 residues. CDR3 amino acids: CASSLHGTVVETQYF. Written as DNA, the CDR3 is TGTGCCAGCAGCTTACATGGGACGGTCGTGGAGACCCAGTACTTC.

The chain is built from TRBV6-5 and TRBJ2-7; 10 bases are shared with TRBD2. V shed 11 bases, J shed 7 bases, and the junction held 11 bases outside the gene matches. Germline loops: CDR1 MNHEY, CDR2 SVGAGI. The CDR3 loop spans 13 amino acids. In DNA form, the CDR3 reads TGTGCCGTGAGCGGGAGGGCCGAGGGGGAGCAGTACTTC. Protein product: CAVSGRAEGEQYF.

J is TRBJ2-5 and V is TRBV9, with TRBD2 identical over 9 bases. The ends lost 3 bases at V and 11 bases at J; junction bases unmatched: 17. Germline CDR1 SGDLS, CDR2 YYNGEE. The CDR3 consists of 16 residues. CDR3 sequence (DNA): TGTGCCAGCAGCGCGGGCACTAGCGGGCCCCCTTCGGCACAGTACTTC. It is translated as CASSAGTSGPPSAQYF.

V gene TRBV28 combines with J gene TRBJ1-5, with D hard to call. Germline-derived CDR1 and CDR2 are MDHEN and SYDVKM. The CDR3 is 10 amino acids. Deletions cut 11 bases from V and 5 bases from J, with 7 bases between. DNA of the CDR3: TGTGCCTCTCACGATCAGCCCCAGCATTTT. Its translation is CASHDQPQHF.

The gene calls are TRBV19 and TRBJ2-2, with TRBD2 identical over 13 bases. V lost 6 bases and J lost 4; bases outside the gene matches: 5. From germline, CDR1 is LNHDA and CDR2 SQIVND (reference sequence). The CDR3 loop spans 16 amino acids. In DNA form, the CDR3 reads TGTGCCAGTAGCCGTACTAGCGGGAGGGCCACCGGGGAGCTGTTTTTT. It is translated as CASSRTSGRATGELFF. The variable domain in full, with the rest retrieved from reference TRBV19 and TRBJ2-2, is DGGITQSPKYLFRKEGQNVTLSCEQNLNHDAMYWYRQDPGQGLRLIYYSQIVNDFQKGDIAEGYSVSREKKESFPLTVTSAQKNPTAFYLCASSRTSGRATGELFFGEGSRLTVL.

V usage is TRBV27 and J usage is TRBJ2-5, with 7 positions matching TRBD1. The CDR3 extends over 14 amino acids. From germline, CDR1 is MNHEY and CDR2 SMNVEV (reference sequence). After removal of 6 bases from V and 5 bases from J, the junction contained 9 bases not matched to a gene. DNA for the CDR3: TGTGCCAGCAGCCCCAGGGGGTTCCGCGAGACCCAGTACTTC. It codes for CASSPRGFRETQYF.

The chain uses TRBV28 and TRBJ2-3, with TRBD1 matching 8 bases. The junction had 6 bases not matched to a gene; V was cut back by 2 bases and J by 2 bases. Germline assignment: CDR1 MDHEN and CDR2 SYDVKM. The CDR3 totals 16 residues. CDR3 region: CASSLRGQELTDTQYF. CDR3 bases: TGTGCCAGCAGTTTAAGGGGACAGGAGCTCACAGATACGCAGTATTTT.

This clone was detected a few times. The chain employs TRBV24-1 and TRBJ2-3; 9 bases align to TRBD2. Germline CDR1 reads KGHDR; CDR2 reads SFDVKD. The CDR3 sequence is 17 residues long. V shed 3 bases and J 8 bases; nucleotides not matched to a gene: 14. The CDR3 region has the DNA TGTGCCACCAGTGATCCCGACTGGCGGGAGGGCCAAGCTACGCAGTATTTT. Its protein is CATSDPDWREGQATQYF.

The chain links TRBV19 to TRBJ2-3; 7 nucleotides match TRBD2. This CDR3 has 16 amino acids. The ends lost 6 bases at V and 0 bases at J; junction bases unmatched: 9. Germline values: CDR1 LNHDA, CDR2 SQIVND (reference sequence). Here the CDR3 reads CASRNRGGISTDTQYF. In DNA form, the CDR3 reads TGTGCCAGTAGAAACCGGGGAGGGATAAGCACAGATACGCAGTATTTT.

This clone was seen just once. This chain connects TRBV30 to TRBJ2-3, with TRBD2 matching 8 bases. The V gene's germline CDR1 is GTSNPN and CDR2 SVGIG (reference sequence). V dropped 2 bases and J dropped 6; count of bases not matched to a gene: 10. The CDR3 contains 15 residues. In DNA form, the CDR3 reads TGTGCCTGGAGTTCCGAGCGGGGGCATCTCGATACGCAGTATTTT. This translates into CAWSSERGHLDTQYF.

The V and J genes are TRBV6-5 and TRBJ2-7; D is unclear. Germline loops: CDR1 MNHEY, CDR2 SVGAGI. The V and J ends lost 10 bases and 4 bases respectively, with 23 bases between them. This CDR3 has 15 amino acids. The CDR3 sequence is CATKIGALSFYEQYF. The CDR3 bases are TGTGCCACCAAAATCGGAGCTCTATCTTTTTACGAGCAGTACTTC.

The V gene is TRBV12-3 or TRBV12-4, the J gene TRBJ2-7, with unresolved D. This CDR3 contains 12 residues. V lost 6 bases and J 4 bases, leaving 10 bases between the germline ends. Here the CDR3 DNA reads TGTGCCAGCAGCCCCGGAAAGTACGAGCAGTACTTC. Residues: CASSPGKYEQYF.

The chain employs TRBV6-5 and TRBJ2-7; 11 positions match TRBD1. Unmatched junction bases numbered 3, after V lost 6 bases and J lost 5 bases. The CDR3 has 13 residues. Germline CDR1 and CDR2: MNHEY and SVGAGI. CDR3 DNA: TGTGCCAGCAGAGGACAGGGGGCCCACGAGCAGTACTTC. This codes for CASRGQGAHEQYF.

The rearrangement uses TRBV19 and TRBJ2-3, with TRBD1 matching over 12 bases. The germline V gene has CDR1 LNHDA and CDR2 SQIVND (reference sequence). The CDR3 extends over 16 amino acids. V shed 3 bases, J shed 6 bases, and the junction held 7 bases outside the gene matches. The CDR3 DNA sequence: TGTGCCAGTAGTATTGGGACAGGGGGCGTGGGGGATACGCAGTATTTT. Its protein product is CASSIGTGGVGDTQYF.

CDR3 sequence reads: CASSVGASGNLGEQFF. CDR3 DNA sequence: TGTGCCAGCAGCGTAGGAGCTAGCGGGAACCTCGGGGAGCAGTTCTTC. The chain is built from TRBV9 and TRBJ2-1; 9 nucleotides align to TRBD2. Germline lookup yields CDR1 SGDLS and CDR2 YYNGEE. The CDR3 extends over 16 amino acids. The junction had 11 bases not matched to a gene; V was cut back by 0 bases and J by 10 bases. The whole variable domain, remainder taken from reference TRBV9 and TRBJ2-1, is DSGVTQTPKHLITATGQRVTLRCSPRSGDLSVYWYQQSLDQGLQFLIQYYNGEERAKGNILERFSAQQFPDLHSELNLSSLELGDSALYFCASSVGASGNLGEQFFGPGTRLTVL.

The chain combines TRBV9 with TRBJ1-2; D possibly corresponds to TRBD1 (5 bases). V dropped 0 bases and J dropped 2 bases, with 11 bases sitting between them. Germline CDR1 and CDR2: SGDLS and YYNGEE. There are 15 residues in the CDR3. The CDR3 bases are TGTGCCAGCAGCGTAGGAAGTGCAGGGAACTATGGCTACACCTTC. Protein sequence: CASSVGSAGNYGYTF.

The chain recombines TRBV19 with TRBJ1-2, with D uncertain. CDR1 LNHDA and CDR2 SQIVND come from the germline V gene (reference sequence). V was pared by 3 bases and J by 0 bases, with 5 bases between. CDR3 size: 13 residues. The CDR3 coding sequence is TGTGCCAGTAGTATCCCGCCTAACTATGGCTACACCTTC. The encoded protein is CASSIPPNYGYTF.